The rows below give T cell receptor beta chains drawn from one sample of a study of immune characteristics of hereditary and idiopathic chronic pancreatitis. Produced via immunoSEQ multiplex PCR; TCRdb's table is partial and in-frame only. The table has about 950 clones, roughly 78% seen once. The material sequenced was pancreas tissue with idiopathic chronic pancreatitis. These receptor sequences come from a human donor with chronic pancreatitis. The CDR3 runs from the conserved cysteine through the conserved F or W. The D gene is left open where the match is weak. A clone size is listed for some rows: how often the clone was seen (once, few, many), or a class if it is expanded.

clone size | D gene | J gene | V gene | CDR3 protein | CDR3 DNA
- | TRBD2 | TRBJ2-1 | TRBV5-1 | CASSSLAGNEQFF | TGCGCCAGCAGTAGTCTAGCGGGAAATGAGCAGTTCTTC
- | - | TRBJ1-3 | TRBV6-6 | CASSYSAVSGNTIYF | TGTGCCAGCAGTTACTCAGCGGTCTCTGGAAACACCATATATTTT
once | TRBD2 | TRBJ2-3 | TRBV6-5 | CASSVTSGGPDTQYF | TGTGCCAGCAGCGTGACTAGCGGGGGGCCGGACACGCAGTATTTT
few | - | TRBJ2-7 | TRBV6-5 | CASSYSFSGGVDEQYF | TGTGCCAGCAGTTACTCGTTTAGCGGAGGGGTTGACGAGCAGTACTTC
- | - | TRBJ2-1 | TRBV3-1/TRBV3-2 | CASSQVDSGREQFF | TGTGCCAGCAGCCAAGTGGATTCTGGTCGGGAGCAGTTCTTC
few | - | TRBJ2-4 | TRBV19 | CASRLEVAKNIQYF | TGTGCCAGTAGGCTGGAGGTAGCCAAAAACATTCAGTACTTC
- | - | TRBJ2-3 | TRBV7-9 | CASSLGGRDADTQYF | TGTGCCAGCAGCTTAGGGGGACGAGACGCAGATACGCAGTATTTT
few | - | TRBJ2-7 | TRBV5-1 | CASSARPAETYEQYF | TGCGCCAGCAGCGCTCGCCCGGCGGAGACCTACGAGCAGTACTTC
- | - | TRBJ2-2 | TRBV2 | CASSEVVDLTGELFF | TGTGCCAGCAGTGAAGTCGTGGATTTAACCGGGGAGCTGTTTTTT
once | TRBD1 | TRBJ1-5 | TRBV28 | CASSLFGQANQPQHF | TGTGCCAGCAGTTTATTTGGACAGGCCAATCAGCCCCAGCATTTT
- | - | TRBJ2-5 | TRBV19 | CASSGSDGVETQYF | TGTGCCAGTAGCGGCTCAGACGGGGTAGAGACCCAGTACTTC
few | TRBD1 | TRBJ1-6 | TRBV27 | CASRLGQSGSPLHF | TGTGCCAGCAGGCTGGGACAGTCGGGATCACCCCTCCACTTT
- | TRBD2 | TRBJ2-7 | TRBV7-9 | CASTSTRGLAGLNSYEQYF | TGTGCCAGCACCTCTACCCGGGGACTAGCGGGTTTAAACTCCTACGAGCAGTACTTC
- | TRBD2 | TRBJ2-1 | TRBV5-4 | CASSNPTSGRVGNEQFF | TGTGCCAGCAGCAACCCGACTAGCGGGAGGGTTGGCAATGAGCAGTTCTTC
- | TRBD1 | TRBJ2-2 | TRBV2 | CASSTGQGAGELFF | TGTGCCAGCAGTACGGGACAGGGGGCCGGGGAGCTGTTTTTT
- | TRBD1 | TRBJ1-4 | TRBV27 | CASSSHTTGTGTEKLFF | TGTGCCAGCAGTTCTCACACCACCGGGACAGGCACTGAAAAACTGTTTTTT
- | - | TRBJ1-1 | TRBV6-2/TRBV6-3 | CASSYSAALNTEAFF | TGTGCCAGCAGTTACTCCGCAGCCCTGAACACTGAAGCTTTCTTT
- | TRBD1 | TRBJ2-3 | TRBV7-9 | CASSWGDRAADTQYF | TGTGCCAGCAGCTGGGGGGACAGGGCGGCAGATACGCAGTATTTT
few | - | TRBJ1-2 | TRBV29-1 | CSVGTPVGGGYTF | TGCAGCGTTGGAACCCCTGTGGGGGGTGGCTACACCTTC
- | TRBD2 | TRBJ2-1 | TRBV3-1/TRBV3-2 | CASSLISGTSGNGRFDEQFF | TGTGCCAGCAGCTTGATCTCCGGGACTAGCGGGAATGGTAGGTTTGATGAGCAGTTCTTC
- | TRBD1 | TRBJ1-5 | TRBV10-3 | CAITTGMDQPQHF | TGTGCCATCACGACAGGGATGGATCAGCCCCAGCATTTT
once | - | TRBJ1-2 | TRBV28 | CASRDIFWGYTF | TGTGCCAGCAGGGACATTTTTTGGGGCTACACCTTC
few | TRBD2 | TRBJ2-2 | TRBV6-2/TRBV6-3 | CASSTQINTSGRPAGELFF | TGTGCCAGCAGCACCCAAATCAACACTAGCGGGAGACCGGCCGGGGAGCTGTTTTTT
- | - | TRBJ1-2 | TRBV3-1/TRBV3-2 | CASSQDPAANYGYTF | TGTGCCAGCAGCCAAGATCCCGCAGCTAACTATGGCTACACCTTC
- | TRBD1 | TRBJ2-6 | TRBV27 | CASRSADRAYSGANVLTF | TGTGCCAGCAGATCGGCCGACAGGGCCTACTCTGGGGCCAACGTCCTGACTTTC
- | - | TRBJ2-7 | TRBV2 | CASRLRGRAESF | TGTGCCAGCAGGCTACGAGGGCGGGCAGAGAGCTTC
once | - | TRBJ2-5 | TRBV9 | CASSVRAEETQYF | TGTGCCAGCAGCGTCCGGGCTGAAGAGACCCAGTACTTC
- | - | TRBJ1-2 | TRBV28 | CASSFVPEGINGYTF | TGTGCCAGCAGTTTTGTTCCAGAGGGAATCAATGGCTACACCTTC
large | TRBD1 | TRBJ2-3 | TRBV5-4 | CASSLQGPDTQYF | TGTGCCAGCAGCTTACAGGGGCCAGATACGCAGTATTTT
- | - | TRBJ2-6 | TRBV7-3 | CASSFVGANVLTF | TGTGCCAGCAGCTTCGTTGGGGCCAACGTCCTGACTTTC